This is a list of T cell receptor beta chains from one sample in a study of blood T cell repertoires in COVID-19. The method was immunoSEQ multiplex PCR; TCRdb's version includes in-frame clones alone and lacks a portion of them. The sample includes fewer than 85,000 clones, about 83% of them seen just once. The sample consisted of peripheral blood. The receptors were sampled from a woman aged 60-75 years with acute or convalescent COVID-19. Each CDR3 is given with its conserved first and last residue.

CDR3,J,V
CASSSGTSGANSYNEQFF,TRBJ2-1,TRBV5-1
CASRREDVSTEAFF,TRBJ1-1,TRBV27
CASSVRTGSTEAFF,TRBJ1-1,TRBV9
CASSSGPDRNYGYTF,TRBJ1-2,TRBV7-8
CASSRTGGGMNTEAFF,TRBJ1-1,TRBV18
CASSPGHGSGNTIYF,TRBJ1-3,TRBV7-6
CASSKTGGDNSPLHF,TRBJ1-6,TRBV6-4
CSVEGQGGLNYGYTF,TRBJ1-2,TRBV29-1
CASSFLAGERMETQYF,TRBJ2-5,TRBV5-6
CAWSRLRWNYGYTF,TRBJ1-2,TRBV30
CASSAGGFTDTQYF,TRBJ2-3,TRBV6-6
CASRRGRGDYGYTF,TRBJ1-2,TRBV6-5
CASSPGGQANYGYTF,TRBJ1-2,TRBV5-4
CASSPQGYGELFF,TRBJ2-2,TRBV11-2
CASSLALGGHNEQFF,TRBJ2-1,TRBV5-4
CASSHRTGQIQHF,TRBJ1-5,TRBV4-1
CASSRGKTSGYTDTQYF,TRBJ2-3,TRBV4-2
CASSDQGSYNSPLHF,TRBJ1-6,TRBV5-1
CASSIPPEGGTFSNTGELFF,TRBJ2-2,TRBV2
CASTFESPLHF,TRBJ1-6,TRBV6-5